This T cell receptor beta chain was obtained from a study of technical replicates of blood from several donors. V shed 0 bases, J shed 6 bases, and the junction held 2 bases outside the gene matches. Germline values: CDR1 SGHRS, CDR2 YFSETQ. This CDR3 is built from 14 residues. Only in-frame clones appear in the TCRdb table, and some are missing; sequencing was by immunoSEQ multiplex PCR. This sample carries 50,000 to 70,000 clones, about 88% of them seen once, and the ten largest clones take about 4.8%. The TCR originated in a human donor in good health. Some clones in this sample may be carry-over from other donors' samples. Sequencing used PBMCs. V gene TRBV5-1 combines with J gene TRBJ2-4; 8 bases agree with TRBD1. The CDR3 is CASSLGTGGNIQYF. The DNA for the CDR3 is TGCGCCAGCAGCTTGGGAACAGGGGGAAACATTCAGTACTTC.